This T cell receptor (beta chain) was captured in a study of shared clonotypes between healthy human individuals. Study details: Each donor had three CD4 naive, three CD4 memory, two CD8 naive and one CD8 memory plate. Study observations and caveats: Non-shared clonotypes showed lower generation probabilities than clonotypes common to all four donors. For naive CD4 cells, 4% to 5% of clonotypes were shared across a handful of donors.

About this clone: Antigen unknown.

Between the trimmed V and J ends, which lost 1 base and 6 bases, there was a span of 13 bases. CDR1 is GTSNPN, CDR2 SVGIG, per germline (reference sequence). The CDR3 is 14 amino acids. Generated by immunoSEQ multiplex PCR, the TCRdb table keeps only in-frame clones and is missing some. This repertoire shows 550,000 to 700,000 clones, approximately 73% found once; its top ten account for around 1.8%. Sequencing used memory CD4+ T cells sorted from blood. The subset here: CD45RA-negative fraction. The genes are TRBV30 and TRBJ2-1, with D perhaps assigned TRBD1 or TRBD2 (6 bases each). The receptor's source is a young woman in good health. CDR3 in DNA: TGTGCCTGGAGTGGGGTAACGGGGGCCAATGAGCAGTTCTTC. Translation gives CAWSGVTGANEQFF.